This entry lists 22 T cell receptor beta chains sequenced from one sample in a study of blood T cell repertoires in COVID-19 (dated by TCRdb to about 2020). The library was generated by the immunoSEQ multiplex PCR assay. Entries here come from immuneACCESS through TCRdb and include only in-frame sequences with V and J called. Some clones fail to appear in such tables; in the studies checked, an unresolved V gene covers under half of the shortfall, and the cause of the remainder is unknown. Recorded for this sample are some 100,000 clones; over 65% of them occurred a single time. The top ten constitute roughly 4% of the sample. The specimen sequenced was peripheral blood. All receptors derive from a man in his sixties or seventies with COVID-19, enrolled during active disease.

The chain joins TRBV7-8 to TRBJ1-2; 10 positions match TRBD1. CDR3 length equals 13 residues. J was trimmed by 8 bases and V by 5 bases; bases with no gene match: 5. The germline CDR1 and CDR2 sequences are SGHVS and FQNEAQ. The CDR3 sequence: CASSHRDRGGYTF. CDR3 sequence (DNA): TGTGCCAGCAGCCATAGGGACAGGGGAGGCTACACCTTC.

The CDR3 region has the DNA TGTGCCAGTACCCCCTCGATCCTAGCGGTGTCCTACGAGCAGTACTTC. Residues: CASTPSILAVSYEQYF. This chain uses TRBV19 with TRBJ2-7; 7 bases agree with TRBD2. The CDR3 sequence is 16 residues long. Germline V CDR1 and CDR2: LNHDA, SQIVND (reference sequence). V lost 7 bases and J lost 1; bases outside the gene matches: 13.

This clone was recorded a few times. The chain is built from TRBV15 and TRBJ1-5; 8 positions agree with TRBD1. The J segment lost 1 base and the V segment lost 6 bases, leaving 2 bases of the junction unmatched. Germline CDR1 reads LNHNV; CDR2 reads YYDKDF (reference sequence). CDR3 length: 14 residues. Here the CDR3 DNA reads TGTGCCACCAGTAGACAGGGGAGCAATCAGCCCCAGCATTTT. Residues: CATSRQGSNQPQHF. The full variable domain, in which reference TRBV15 and TRBJ1-5 provide the parts outside the CDR3, is DAMVIQNPRYQVTQFGKPVTLSCSQTLNHNVMYWYQQKSSQAPKLLFHYYDKDFNNEADTPDNFQSRRPNTSFCFLDIRSPGLGDTAMYLCATSRQGSNQPQHFGDGTRLSIL.

J is TRBJ1-5 and V is TRBV7-8, with 7 bases matching TRBD1. CDR3 length: 15 residues. Germline V lookup: CDR1 SGHVS, CDR2 FQNEAQ. Trimming took 5 bases from V and 3 from J; bases not matched to a gene: 7. The CDR3 nucleotides are TGTGCCAGCAGCCCCGGGACAGCTAACAATCAGCCCCAGCATTTT. It specifies CASSPGTANNQPQHF.

In its sample, this clone was seen many times. The CDR3 here is CASSFGVAGYNEQFF. CDR3 DNA: TGTGCCAGCAGCTTCGGGGTAGCGGGGTACAATGAGCAGTTCTTC. The V and J genes are TRBV7-8 and TRBJ2-1, with 8 bases that match TRBD2. CDR1 and CDR2 (germline): SGHVS, FQNEAQ. V gave up 3 bases and J gave up 4 bases; unmatched junction bases: 5. CDR3 length equals 15 residues.

V gene TRBV10-3 combines with J gene TRBJ2-1, with TRBD1 matching 8 bases. The CDR3 sequence is 17 residues long. With 8 bases clipped from V and 1 base from J, the junction kept 13 bases outside the gene matches. Germline values: CDR1 ENHRY, CDR2 SYGVKD. The CDR3 spells CAIGQGGEPLSYNEQFF. Here the CDR3 DNA reads TGTGCCATCGGACAGGGTGGAGAACCGCTATCCTACAATGAGCAGTTCTTC.

This clone showed up just a few times. J is TRBJ2-1 and V is TRBV5-1; TRBD1 matches 12 bases. V shed 2 bases and J 7 bases; nucleotides not matched to a gene: 7. Germline CDR1 and CDR2: SGHRS and YFSETQ. There are 16 residues in the CDR3. The CDR3 reads CASSLSGTGGKNEQFF. The CDR3 DNA follows: TGCGCCAGCAGCTTATCCGGGACAGGGGGCAAGAATGAGCAGTTCTTC. The full variable domain, rest sourced from reference TRBV5-1 and TRBJ2-1, is KAGVTQTPRYLIKTRGQQVTLSCSPISGHRSVSWYQQTPGQGLQFLFEYFSETQRNKGNFPGRFSGRQFSNSRSEMNVSTLELGDSALYLCASSLSGTGGKNEQFFGPGTRLTVL.

The J gene is TRBJ2-7, the V gene TRBV5-1; D perhaps matches TRBD1 (5 bases). Germline values: CDR1 SGHRS, CDR2 YFSETQ. The CDR3 extends over 14 amino acids. V lost 6 bases and J lost 0, with 13 bases in between. The CDR3 nucleotides read TGCGCCAGCACGGTAGACAGCGTCTCCTACGAGCAGTACTTC. Translated, it gives CASTVDSVSYEQYF.

This rearrangement joins TRBV6-1 to TRBJ1-6, with no clear D. The CDR3 consists of 17 residues. V was clipped by 1 base and J by 0 bases, with 10 bases between them. Germline V gene data show CDR1 as MNHNS and CDR2 as SASEGT. The CDR3 DNA sequence: TGTGCCAGCAGTGAAGTGGGCGGGAGCTCCTATAATTCACCCCTCCACTTT. It encodes CASSEVGGSSYNSPLHF.

The chain carries TRBV7-9 and TRBJ1-2; D possibly corresponds to TRBD1 (5 bases). Germline V lookup: CDR1 SEHNR, CDR2 FQNEAQ (reference sequence). V was trimmed by 1 base and J by 8 bases, leaving 14 bases between them. The CDR3 runs 14 residues. The CDR3 sequence is CASSLGEGQWGYTF. In DNA, the CDR3 is TGTGCCAGCAGCTTAGGGGAGGGGCAGTGGGGCTACACCTTC.

V usage is TRBV11-2 and J usage is TRBJ2-1; D is uncertain. The V end was cut by 1 base, the J end by 1 base, with 5 bases between. The CDR3 is made up of 14 amino acids. Per the germline V gene, CDR1 is SGHAT and CDR2 is FQNNGV. The CDR3 nucleotides read TGTGCCAGCAGCTTAGGGCAGTCCTACAATGAGCAGTTCTTC. Protein product: CASSLGQSYNEQFF. Together with reference TRBV11-2 and TRBJ2-1, the CDR3 gives the full variable domain: EAGVAQSPRYKIIEKRQSVAFWCNPISGHATLYWYQQILGQGPKLLIQFQNNGVVDDSQLPKDRFSAERLKGVDSTLKIQPAKLEDSAVYLCASSLGQSYNEQFFGPGTRLTVL.

This chain uses TRBV5-1 with TRBJ1-1; D possibly corresponds to TRBD1 (6 bases). CDR3 length equals 15 residues. Trimming pared 4 bases from V and 1 base from J, leaving 14 bases between. Germline V gene sequence: CDR1 SGHRS, CDR2 YFSETQ. Here the CDR3 reads CASSPRDTTNTEAFF. The CDR3 bases are TGCGCCAGCAGCCCCCGGGACACCACGAACACTGAAGCTTTCTTT.

This clone was observed a few times. The rearrangement joins TRBV5-1 to TRBJ1-1; tentatively, D is TRBD1 (5 bases). The V end was cut by 4 bases, the J end by 5 bases, with 12 bases between. The CDR3 has 13 amino acids. Germline V lookup: CDR1 SGHRS, CDR2 YFSETQ. CDR3 bases: TGCGCCAGCAGCCTATGGCAGGGAACTGAAGCTTTCTTT. Residues: CASSLWQGTEAFF.

This clone occurred once. CDR3 loop: CATSENGQGNEAFF. The DNA for the CDR3 is TGTGCCACCAGCGAGAATGGACAGGGGAATGAAGCTTTCTTT. V usage is TRBV24-1 and J usage is TRBJ1-1, with 9 bases aligning to TRBD1. With 7 bases clipped from V and 7 bases from J, the junction kept 9 bases outside the gene matches. CDR1 and CDR2 from the germline V gene are KGHDR and SFDVKD. The CDR3 sequence is 14 residues long.

This chain joins TRBV12-3 or TRBV12-4 and TRBJ2-7; D not resolved. There are 12 residues in the CDR3. V was pared by 5 bases and J by 4 bases, with 9 bases between. CDR3 sequence reads: CASSPTGYEQYF. The CDR3 DNA sequence: TGTGCCAGCAGTCCGACTGGTTACGAGCAGTACTTC.

The rearrangement uses TRBV18 and TRBJ2-7; perhaps TRBD2 as D (5 bases). The ends were cut back, 1 base at V and 5 bases at J, with 9 bases in the middle. CDR1 is KGHSH and CDR2 is LQKENI in the germline V gene. This CDR3 is built from 13 residues. DNA for the CDR3: TGTGCCAGCTCACCACGAGGGAGCGACGAGCAGTACTTC. Translated, it gives CASSPRGSDEQYF.

This chain connects TRBV7-2 to TRBJ2-7, with a weak D call TRBD2 (6 bases). Germline CDR1 is SGHTA and CDR2 is FQGNSA. The V end lost 3 bases, the J end lost 2 bases, and 17 bases lay between the germline ends. CDR3 length: 16 residues. CDR3 DNA: TGTGCCAGCAGCTTCGATTCGGATAGCGGTACCTACGAGCAGTACTTC. It encodes CASSFDSDSGTYEQYF.

The gene calls are TRBV7-2 and TRBJ2-7; D possibly corresponds to TRBD2 (5 bases). Germline values: CDR1 SGHTA, CDR2 FQGNSA. The germline V and J ends were trimmed by 8 bases and 6 bases, with 20 bases remaining between them. The CDR3 sequence is 14 residues long. CDR3 sequence (DNA): TGTGCCAGCCGACGGGGTCCTTTAGACGGCGAGCAGTACTTC. It codes for CASRRGPLDGEQYF.

The chain couples TRBV27 to TRBJ2-7, with a possible D match to TRBD1 (6 bases). The ends were cut back, 6 bases at V and 1 base at J, with 16 bases in the middle. This CDR3 spans 15 amino acids. The germline CDR1 and CDR2 sequences are MNHEY and SMNVEV (reference sequence). CDR3 nucleotide sequence: TGTGCCAGCAGCACCGGGACATGGGGTTCCTACGAGCAGTACTTC. Translated, it gives CASSTGTWGSYEQYF.

This chain connects TRBV7-2 to TRBJ1-2; possible D gene TRBD1, 5 bases. Germline CDR1 SGHTA, CDR2 FQGNSA. The ends were cut back, 1 base at V and 4 bases at J, with 13 bases in the middle. The CDR3 runs to 15 residues. In DNA form, the CDR3 reads TGTGCCAGCAGCTTAGGGGGCCCTATCGGCTATGGCTACACCTTC. This codes for CASSLGGPIGYGYTF.

The chain has TRBV6-5 and TRBJ2-1; tentatively, D is TRBD2 (6 bases). CDR1 is MNHEY and CDR2 is SVGAGI in the germline V gene. Trimming left V 7 bases short and J 0 bases short, with 13 bases between. The CDR3 runs 15 residues. As DNA, the CDR3 is TGTGCCAGCAACCGACTAGTTCTCTCCTACAATGAGCAGTTCTTC. Protein sequence: CASNRLVLSYNEQFF.

The chain is built from TRBV6-2 or TRBV6-3 and TRBJ1-5; D possibly corresponds to TRBD1 (5 bases). Germline V lookup: CDR1 MNHEY, CDR2 SVGEGT. Trimming cost V 0 bases and J 5 bases, with 14 bases left between them. This CDR3 has 16 residues. The CDR3 here is CASSYSLGRGDQPQHF. The CDR3 DNA follows: TGTGCCAGCAGTTACTCCTTAGGGAGGGGTGATCAGCCCCAGCATTTT.